A single sample is the source of the 7 T cell receptor beta chains below, sequenced in a study of regulatory T cells in long-lasting Graves disease. The time point was: newly diagnosed GD, antithyroid drugs for less than 3 months. The TCR library was made from RNA extracted from PBMCs. iRepertoire HTBI primers and Arm-PCR of CDR3 regions built TCR beta libraries. Each CDR3 protein is one row after TCRdb ran MiXCR on the multiplex PCR reads. The repertoire holds 400,000 to 500,000 distinct CDR3 sequences, with approximately 15% as singletons. This same sample was also part of a study on T cells in Graves' hyperthyroidism and ophthalmopathy.

The sample was peripheral blood mononuclear cells (PBMCs), taken at new diagnosis, from a patient treated with antithyroid drugs. These receptors originate from a woman between 45 and 60 years old with Graves disease.

The CDR3 spells CASSPLGLGGPFTGELFF. CDR3 DNA: TGTGCCAGCAGCCCCCTAGGACTAGGGGGGCCGTTCACCGGGGAGCTGTTTTTT. The chain recombines TRBV3-1 with TRBJ2-2; a weak D match, TRBD2 (7 bases). V dropped 4 bases and J dropped 4 bases, with 22 bases sitting between them. There are 18 residues in the CDR3. Germline V gene data show CDR1 as LGHDT and CDR2 as YNNKEL (reference sequence).

As concerns this clonotype: Possible read error: a much larger clone is one base away. This sequence joins TRBV11-2 and TRBJ1-2; 9 bases fit TRBD1. Per the germline V gene, CDR1 is SGHAT and CDR2 is FQNNGV. CDR3 length: 14 amino acids. The CDR3 reads CASSSGTGSYGCTF. As DNA, the CDR3 is TGTGCCAGCAGCTCCGGGACAGGGTCCTATGGCTGCACCTTC. Full variable domain (rest looked up from reference TRBV11-2 and TRBJ1-2): EAGVAQSPRYKIIEKRQSVAFWCNPISGHATLYWYQQILGQGPKLLIQFQNNGVVDDSQLPKDRFSAERLKGVDSTLKIQPAKLEDSAVYLCASSSGTGSYGCTFGSGTRLTVV.

For the CDR3, the DNA is TGTGCCAGCAGCCCCGGGGCCGGGATTAACGGGGAGCTGTTTTTT. Its protein product is CASSPGAGINGELFF. The chain has TRBV7-9 and TRBJ2-2, with D perhaps being TRBD1 or TRBD2 (5 bases each). Looked up from germline, CDR1 is SEHNR and CDR2 is FQNEAQ (reference sequence). Trimming left V 5 bases short and J 7 bases short, with 17 bases between. The CDR3 contains 15 residues. Drawing the rest from reference TRBV7-9 and TRBJ2-2, the complete variable domain is DTGVSQNPRHKITKRGQNVTFRCDPISEHNRLYWYRQTLGQGPEFLTYFQNEAQLEKSRLLSDRFSAERPKGSFSTLEIQRTEQGDSAMYLCASSPGAGINGELFFGEGSRLTVL.

V is TRBV16 and J is TRBJ1-5, with D maybe TRBD1 (6 bases). From germline, CDR1 is KGHSY and CDR2 FQNENV. The V gene lost 1 base and the J gene lost 0 bases, with 16 bases spanning the gap. CDR3 length: 18 amino acids. This CDR3 is CASSQLVGQGYSNQPQHF. DNA for the CDR3: TGTGCCAGCAGCCAATTGGTCGGGCAGGGGTATAGCAATCAGCCCCAGCATTTT.

Ten or more counts support this clonotype. The chain carries TRBV6-1 and TRBJ1-2; weak D call: TRBD1 (5 bases). The germline V gene has CDR1 MNHNS and CDR2 SASEGT. This CDR3 is 15 amino acids long. The V gene lost 3 bases and the J gene lost 3 bases, with 14 bases spanning the gap. CDR3 sequence: CASSDGADLDYGYTF. Written as DNA, the CDR3 is TGTGCCAGCAGTGATGGGGCAGATCTGGACTATGGCTACACCTTC.

The CDR3 region has the DNA TGTGCCAGCAGCCACGTACTGACAGGCGGGGACGGCATTCAGTACTTC. This codes for CASSHVLTGGDGIQYF. The chain uses TRBV3-1 and TRBJ2-4; D is possibly TRBD1 or TRBD2 (6 bases each). The CDR3 has 16 amino acids. Trimming removed 3 bases from V and 9 bases from J, with 21 bases in between. CDR1 is LGHDT and CDR2 is YNNKEL in the germline V gene (reference sequence).

There are many counts of this clonotype. The chain combines TRBV20-1 with TRBJ2-5; D uncertain. The CDR3 contains 10 residues. V was pared by 8 bases and J by 7 bases, with 11 bases between. Germline CDR1 DFQATT, CDR2 SNEGSKA (reference sequence). The CDR3 DNA reads TGCAGTCCGTTAACGGGGACCCAGTACTTC. As protein: CSPLTGTQYF.